Listed below are T cell receptor beta chains from one sample, sequenced in a study of blood T cells in healthy people across ages. TCRdb itself ran the 5' RACE reads through MiXCR, one entry per CDR3 protein. This sample has under 2,000,000 distinct CDR3 sequences, with 49% found just once. The sequencing input was blood. The receptor source for this set is a woman aged 40 to 55 in good health. Each CDR3 is given with its conserved first and last residue. Each record gives: V gene, D gene, clone size, J gene, CDR3 DNA, CDR3 protein. A D gene is named only where the DNA matches it firmly. Expanded clones are given a class, and other clones once, few, many or no size at all.

TRBV6-2/TRBV6-3	TRBD1	NA	TRBJ1-4	TGTGCCAGTACGGACCCGGGACAGCATGAAAAACTGTTTTTT	CASTDPGQHEKLFF
TRBV2	TRBD2	NA	TRBJ2-3	TGTGCCAGCAGTGCGGGGACTAGCGGGAAACGCACAGATACGCAGTATTTT	CASSAGTSGKRTDTQYF
TRBV2	NA	NA	TRBJ2-5	TGTGCCAGCAGTGAAGCCGGACAGCCCTACAATGAGCAGTACTTC	CASSEAGQPYNEQYF
TRBV6-5	TRBD1	NA	TRBJ1-6	TGTGCCAGCAGCTACCTGACAGGGCCGAGCTCCTATAATTCACCCCTCCACTTT	CASSYLTGPSSYNSPLHF
TRBV13	NA	NA	TRBJ2-7	TGTGCCAGCAGCTCCCCCCGGACCAAGGGCTCCTACGAGCAGTACTTC	CASSSPRTKGSYEQYF
TRBV11-2	NA	NA	TRBJ2-5	TGTGCCAGCAGCTTTTACAGCGAAGAGACCCAGTACTTC	CASSFYSEETQYF
TRBV7-9	NA	NA	TRBJ2-2	TGTGCCAGCAGCTTACGGCCAGTTGTACCCGGGGAGCTGTTTTTT	CASSLRPVVPGELFF
TRBV28	NA	many	TRBJ2-6	TGTGCCAGTAGAGAATCTGGGGCCAACGTCCTGACTTTC	CASRESGANVLTF
TRBV14	NA	NA	TRBJ2-7	TGTGCCAGCAGCTTGGGGGCCTGGGGGCAGTACTTC	CASSLGAWGQYF
TRBV20-1	NA	once	TRBJ2-5	TGCAGTGCAAGACAGGTACCGCGAGAGACCCAGTACTTC	CSARQVPRETQYF
TRBV20-1	TRBD2	NA	TRBJ2-5	TGCAGTGCTAGAGAGGGACTAGCGGGGGGCCAAGAGACCCAGTACTTC	CSAREGLAGGQETQYF
TRBV28	NA	NA	TRBJ2-7	TGTGCCAGCAGTTTCCCGGGCGGACTTAACAATGAGCAGTACTTC	CASSFPGGLNNEQYF
TRBV12-3/TRBV12-4	TRBD2	NA	TRBJ2-1	TGTGCCAGCAGCTTTGGACTAGCGTACAATGAGCAGTTCTTC	CASSFGLAYNEQFF
TRBV5-1	NA	NA	TRBJ2-6	TGCACCAGCAGCCCCCGGGGTGACTCTGGGGCCAACGCCCTGACTTTC	CTSSPRGDSGANALTF
TRBV4-3	TRBD1	NA	TRBJ1-1	TGCGCCAGCAGCCAAGGGACAGGGGGCGTCAGTCTCACTGAAGCTTTCTTT	CASSQGTGGVSLTEAFF
TRBV9	TRBD2	NA	TRBJ2-3	TGTGCCAGCAGCTCTCGCGCGGGGGTCACAGATACGCAGTATTTT	CASSSRAGVTDTQYF
TRBV29-1	NA	NA	TRBJ2-5	TGCAGCGTTGCTAGCCAGGAGACCCAGTACTTC	CSVASQETQYF
TRBV6-5	NA	NA	TRBJ2-1	TGTGCCAGCAGTCCCTATACTAGGCCCAATGAGCAGTTCTTC	CASSPYTRPNEQFF
TRBV9	NA	NA	TRBJ2-6	TGTGCCAGCAGCGGTAGCGGTTTAGCTGGGGCCAACGTCCTGACTTTC	CASSGSGLAGANVLTF
TRBV14	NA	once	TRBJ2-7	TGTGCCAGCGGCCCCGGACTGGTAACCTACGAGCAGTACTTC	CASGPGLVTYEQYF
TRBV7-2	NA	NA	TRBJ2-4	TGTGCCAGCAGCTTACAGGCGGGGCCAGGAGGCAAAAACATTCAGTACTTC	CASSLQAGPGGKNIQYF
TRBV13	NA	NA	TRBJ2-1	TGTGCCAGCAGCGCGAGGGGCAGGGATGAGCAGTTCTTC	CASSARGRDEQFF
TRBV11-2	TRBD1	NA	TRBJ2-6	TGTGCCAGCAGAAGCTTACAGGGGACTGGGGCCAACGTCCTGACTTTC	CASRSLQGTGANVLTF
TRBV6-6	NA	NA	TRBJ2-1	TGTGCCAGCACCCGTTCCCCGTACCATGAGCAGTTCTTC	CASTRSPYHEQFF
TRBV6-6	NA	few	TRBJ2-3	TGTGCCAGCAGTCACATCGGACGGAACACAGATACGCAGTATTTT	CASSHIGRNTDTQYF
TRBV19	TRBD2	once	TRBJ2-1	TGTGCCAGTAGTTCGCGGGGGTCCGGGGCGGCGTACAATGAGCAGTTCTTC	CASSSRGSGAAYNEQFF
TRBV6-1	NA	NA	TRBJ1-5	TGTGCCAGCACCCAGGGGCTTCAGCCCCAGCATTTT	CASTQGLQPQHF
TRBV15	NA	NA	TRBJ1-6	TGTGCCACCAGCTTAACGACACAACCAAATTCACCCCTCCACTTT	CATSLTTQPNSPLHF
TRBV6-5	NA	NA	TRBJ2-7	TGTGCCAGCAGTTCCATCCCACGAACTAGCAGTAGAACCTACGAGCAGTACTTC	CASSSIPRTSSRTYEQYF
TRBV5-6	NA	NA	TRBJ2-1	TGTGCCAGCAGCTTGGGCAGCCGGATCCACGAGCAGTTCTTC	CASSLGSRIHEQFF
TRBV7-6	NA	few	TRBJ2-3	TGTGCCAGCAGCTTAGAGGACGGCTTAAGCACAGATACGCAGTATTTT	CASSLEDGLSTDTQYF
TRBV7-8	TRBD1	NA	TRBJ2-4	TGTGCCAGCAGCTGGGGGACAGCTGAACAATACAAGCAGTACTTC	CASSWGTAEQYKQYF
TRBV7-2	TRBD2	many	TRBJ2-3	TGTGCCAGCACCGGGGGACTAACTGCTAGCACAGATACGCAGTATTTT	CASTGGLTASTDTQYF
TRBV7-3	TRBD1	NA	TRBJ1-1	TGTGCCAGCGGGACAGGGTTGTCTGAAGCTTTCTTT	CASGTGLSEAFF
TRBV11-2	TRBD2	NA	TRBJ2-5	TGTGCCAGCAGGGTGTCTAGCGGGGGGACTCAAGAGACCCAGTACTTC	CASRVSSGGTQETQYF
TRBV7-2	TRBD2	NA	TRBJ2-4	TGTGCCAGCAGCTTAGGGCTAGCGGGGGGCGGAAACATTCAGTACTTC	CASSLGLAGGGNIQYF
TRBV27	NA	NA	TRBJ1-5	TGTGCCAGCAGGTCGGGGGCAAGGAATCAGCCCCAGCATTTT	CASRSGARNQPQHF
TRBV20-1	NA	NA	TRBJ2-1	TGCAGTGCTAGAGATTGGCAAAGCAATGAGCAGTTCTTC	CSARDWQSNEQFF
TRBV7-9	TRBD1	NA	TRBJ2-5	TGTGCCAGCAGCTTAGGAGGGACAGTTGTTGCTAAGACCCAGTACTTC	CASSLGGTVVAKTQYF
TRBV27	NA	few	TRBJ2-7	TGTGCCAGCAGTTTACGGGGTAGTGGTTTTAGGTACGAGCAGTACTTC	CASSLRGSGFRYEQYF
TRBV6-1	TRBD1	NA	TRBJ1-2	TGTGCCAGCAGTGAGACAGGGACGGATGGCTACACCTTC	CASSETGTDGYTF
TRBV20-1	NA	NA	TRBJ2-5	TGCAGTGCTAAGGTGGGGAACGCCCAAGAGACCCAGTACTTC	CSAKVGNAQETQYF